The rows below give T cell receptor beta chains drawn from one sample of a study of early T cells in non-severe SARS-CoV-2 infection. In TCRdb, the 5' RACE reads were re-called with MiXCR into one record per CDR3 protein. The sample lists 56,000 or so distinct CDR3 sequences; about 11% were seen once. Sequencing was performed on whole blood. Source of these receptors: an adult who was a healthcare worker with PCR-confirmed SARS-CoV-2 infection or an uninfected control (not recorded which). The CDR3 runs from the conserved cysteine through the conserved F or W. A D gene is named only where the DNA matches it firmly. Clone size is shown for a subset of rows, as once, few, many or a class of expanded clone.

DNA | CDR3 | size | J | D | V
TGTGCCTGGAGTGCGGGACAGGATAATTCACCCCTCCACTTT | CAWSAGQDNSPLHF | many | TRBJ1-6 | TRBD1 | TRBV30
TGCGCCAGCAGCTGGAGCGCGGACTCCTCCTACGAGCAGTACTTC | CASSWSADSSYEQYF | few | TRBJ2-7 | . | TRBV5-1
TGTGCCAGCAGTTACGATTACTACGAGCAGTACTTC | CASSYDYYEQYF | . | TRBJ2-7 | . | TRBV6-6
TGTGCCAGCAGCTTTGGGATGTACACAGATACGCAGTATTTT | CASSFGMYTDTQYF | medium-sized | TRBJ2-3 | . | TRBV7-2
TGCAGCGTTGAAGTGGGGGACGGGAGCTCCTACAATGAGCAGTTCTTC | CSVEVGDGSSYNEQFF | many | TRBJ2-1 | . | TRBV29-1
TGTGCTAGTGCTCGAGGCTCTGGAAACACCATATATTTT | CASARGSGNTIYF | . | TRBJ1-3 | . | TRBV12-5
TGTGCCAGCTCACCACCGAGCATTTACAATGAGCAGTTCTTC | CASSPPSIYNEQFF | many | TRBJ2-1 | . | TRBV18
TGCAGTGCTAGGGGGACATATAGCAATCAGCCCCAGCATTTT | CSARGTYSNQPQHF | . | TRBJ1-5 | . | TRBV20-1
TGCAGCGCGATGGGGAGCGCCCCGAACACCGGGGAGCTGTTTTTT | CSAMGSAPNTGELFF | . | TRBJ2-2 | . | TRBV29-1
TGTGCCAGCAGTGAATCGATCTCTCTCAACACCGGGGAGCTGTTTTTT | CASSESISLNTGELFF | many | TRBJ2-2 | . | TRBV25-1
TGTGCCAGCAGCCAACCTAGCACAGATACGCAGTATTTT | CASSQPSTDTQYF | few | TRBJ2-3 | . | TRBV11-1